This T cell receptor beta chain was profiled in a study of spatial heterogeneity in lung cancer. Overall study context: TCR and UMI combinations that were unique each appeared, on average, more than ten times in raw reads.

The time point: sample taken at primary tumor resection. Donation came from approximately 69 patients with untreated early-stage non-small cell lung cancer. Sequencing of whole RNA from tumor, nontumor lung or frozen PBMC involved no sorting. CDR3 size: 15 residues. Germline CDR1 is SGHRS and CDR2 is YFSETQ. Unmatched junction bases numbered 4, after V lost 0 bases and J lost 7 bases. This clonotype came up many times. Each molecule of TCR cDNA was tagged with one unique molecular identifier. TCRdb called the 5' RACE reads again in MiXCR, with one record for every CDR3 protein. The table includes about 45,000 distinct CDR3 sequences, nearly 7% detected once.

This chain joins TRBV5-1 and TRBJ2-1; 10 nucleotides align to TRBD2. Sequencing used PBMCs, obtained at surgery. This sequence originates from a female donor with early-stage non-small cell lung cancer. CDR3 region: CASSLGNSGGNEQFF. Written as DNA, the CDR3 is TGCGCCAGCAGCTTGGGAAATAGCGGGGGGAATGAGCAGTTCTTC.